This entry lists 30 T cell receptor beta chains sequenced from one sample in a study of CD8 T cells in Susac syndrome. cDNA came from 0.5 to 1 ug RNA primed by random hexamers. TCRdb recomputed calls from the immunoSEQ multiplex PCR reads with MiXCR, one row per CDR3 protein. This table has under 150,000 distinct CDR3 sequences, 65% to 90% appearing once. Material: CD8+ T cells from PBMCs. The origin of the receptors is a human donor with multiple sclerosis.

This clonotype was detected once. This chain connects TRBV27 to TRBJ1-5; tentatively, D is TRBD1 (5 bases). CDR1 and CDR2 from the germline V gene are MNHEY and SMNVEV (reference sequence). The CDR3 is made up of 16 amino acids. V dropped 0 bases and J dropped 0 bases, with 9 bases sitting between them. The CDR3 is CASSLSAGTSNQPQHF. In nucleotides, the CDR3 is TGTGCCAGCAGTTTATCAGCAGGGACTAGCAATCAGCCCCAGCATTTT.

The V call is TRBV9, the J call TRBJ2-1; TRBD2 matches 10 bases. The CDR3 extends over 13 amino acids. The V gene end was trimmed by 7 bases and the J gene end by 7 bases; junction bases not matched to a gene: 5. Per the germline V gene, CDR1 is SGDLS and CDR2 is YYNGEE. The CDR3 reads CASGLAGENEQFF. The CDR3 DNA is TGTGCCAGCGGGCTAGCGGGAGAGAATGAGCAGTTCTTC.

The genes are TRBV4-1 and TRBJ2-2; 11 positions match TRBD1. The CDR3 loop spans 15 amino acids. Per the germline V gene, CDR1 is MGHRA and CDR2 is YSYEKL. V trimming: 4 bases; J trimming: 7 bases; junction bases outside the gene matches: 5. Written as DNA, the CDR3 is TGCGCCAGCAGCCCGGACAGGGGGCTCGGCGGGGAGCTGTTTTTT. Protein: CASSPDRGLGGELFF.

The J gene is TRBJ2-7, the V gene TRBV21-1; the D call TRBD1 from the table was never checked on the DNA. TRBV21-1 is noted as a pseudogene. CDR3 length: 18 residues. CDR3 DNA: TGTGCCAGCAGCAAAGAGTACTCGTTGACAGGGGGGTCCTACGAGCAGTACGTC. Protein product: CASSKEYSLTGGSYEQYV.

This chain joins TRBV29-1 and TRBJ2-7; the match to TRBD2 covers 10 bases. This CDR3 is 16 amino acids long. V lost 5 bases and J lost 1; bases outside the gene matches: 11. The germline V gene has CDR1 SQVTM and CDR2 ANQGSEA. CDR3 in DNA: TGCAGCGTTTTGGCTAGCGGGGGTTCCCTATCCTACGAGCAGTACTTC. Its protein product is CSVLASGGSLSYEQYF.

DNA for the CDR3: TGTGCCAGCAGCTTCCCTGAGGGGGCGGAAGGAGAAAAACTGTTTTTT. As protein: CASSFPEGAEGEKLFF. The chain uses TRBV7-9 and TRBJ1-4, with TRBD1 matching over 7 bases. The CDR3 is made up of 16 amino acids. The germline CDR1 and CDR2 sequences are SEHNR and FQNEAQ (reference sequence). V lost 3 bases and J lost 8; bases outside the gene matches: 12.

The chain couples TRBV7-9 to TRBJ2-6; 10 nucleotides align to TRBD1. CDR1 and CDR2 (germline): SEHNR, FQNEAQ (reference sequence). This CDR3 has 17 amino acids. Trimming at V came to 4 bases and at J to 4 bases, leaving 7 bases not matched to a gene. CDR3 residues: CASSYSDRGLGANVLTF. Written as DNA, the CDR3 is TGTGCCAGCAGCTATTCGGACAGGGGGTTGGGGGCCAACGTCCTGACTTTC.

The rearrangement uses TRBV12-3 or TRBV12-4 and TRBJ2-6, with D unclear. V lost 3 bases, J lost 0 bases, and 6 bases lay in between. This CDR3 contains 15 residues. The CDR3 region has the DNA TGTGCCAGCAGTTTTTGGCGCTCTGGGGCCAACGTCCTGACTTTC. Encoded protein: CASSFWRSGANVLTF.

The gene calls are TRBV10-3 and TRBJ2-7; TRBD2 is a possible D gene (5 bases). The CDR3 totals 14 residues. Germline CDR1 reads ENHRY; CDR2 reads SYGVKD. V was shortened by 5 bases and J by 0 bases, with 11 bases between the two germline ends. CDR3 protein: CAISPRRFSYEQYV. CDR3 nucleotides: TGTGCCATCAGTCCACGGAGGTTCTCCTACGAGCAGTACGTC.

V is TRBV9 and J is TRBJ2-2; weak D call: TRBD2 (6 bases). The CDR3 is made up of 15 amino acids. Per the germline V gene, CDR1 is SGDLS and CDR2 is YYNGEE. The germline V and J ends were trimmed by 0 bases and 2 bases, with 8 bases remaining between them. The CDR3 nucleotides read TGTGCCAGCAGCGTAGTTGCGGGAAACACCGGGGAGCTGTTTTTT. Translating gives CASSVVAGNTGELFF. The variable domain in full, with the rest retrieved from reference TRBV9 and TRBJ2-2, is DSGVTQTPKHLITATGQRVTLRCSPRSGDLSVYWYQQSLDQGLQFLIQYYNGEERAKGNILERFSAQQFPDLHSELNLSSLELGDSALYFCASSVVAGNTGELFFGEGSRLTVL.

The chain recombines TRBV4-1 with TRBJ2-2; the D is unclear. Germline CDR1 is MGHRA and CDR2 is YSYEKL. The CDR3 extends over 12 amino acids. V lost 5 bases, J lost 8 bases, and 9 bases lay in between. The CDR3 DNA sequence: TGCGCCAGCAGCAACCGCGGTGGGGAGCTGTTTTTT. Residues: CASSNRGGELFF.

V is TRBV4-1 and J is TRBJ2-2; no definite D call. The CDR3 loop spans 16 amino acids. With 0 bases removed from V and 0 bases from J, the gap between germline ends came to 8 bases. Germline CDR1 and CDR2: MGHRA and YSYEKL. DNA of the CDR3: TGCGCCAGCAGCCAAGAGATGGGGACGAACACCGGGGAGCTGTTTTTT. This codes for CASSQEMGTNTGELFF.

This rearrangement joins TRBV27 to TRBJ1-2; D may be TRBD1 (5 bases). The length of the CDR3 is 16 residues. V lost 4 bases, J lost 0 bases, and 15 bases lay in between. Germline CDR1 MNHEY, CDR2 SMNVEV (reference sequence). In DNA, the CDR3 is TGTGCCAGCAGTTCGAGCCTGGGGGGACCTAACTATGGCTACACCTTC. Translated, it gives CASSSSLGGPNYGYTF.

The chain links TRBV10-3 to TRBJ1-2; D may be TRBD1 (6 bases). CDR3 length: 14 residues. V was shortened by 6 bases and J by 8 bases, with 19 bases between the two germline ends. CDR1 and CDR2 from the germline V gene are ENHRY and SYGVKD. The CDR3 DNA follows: TGTGCCATCAGCCGGGGGGGCCCGTTGGACGGCTACACCTTC. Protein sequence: CAISRGGPLDGYTF.

The CDR3 reads CASTPGGEGVYLGYTF. In DNA form, the CDR3 reads TGTGCCAGTACCCCAGGGGGGGAGGGCGTGTACCTTGGCTACACCTTC. The chain couples TRBV19 to TRBJ1-2, with TRBD1 matching 7 bases. After removal of 7 bases from V and 7 bases from J, the junction contained 18 bases not matched to a gene. Germline lookup yields CDR1 LNHDA and CDR2 SQIVND (reference sequence). This CDR3 contains 16 residues.

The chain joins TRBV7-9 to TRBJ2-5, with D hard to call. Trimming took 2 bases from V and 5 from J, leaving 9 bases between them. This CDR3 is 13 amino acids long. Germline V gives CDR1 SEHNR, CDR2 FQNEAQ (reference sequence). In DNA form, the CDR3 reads TGTGCCAGCAGCTTACGGCCTGGGGAGACCCAGTACTTC. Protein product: CASSLRPGETQYF.

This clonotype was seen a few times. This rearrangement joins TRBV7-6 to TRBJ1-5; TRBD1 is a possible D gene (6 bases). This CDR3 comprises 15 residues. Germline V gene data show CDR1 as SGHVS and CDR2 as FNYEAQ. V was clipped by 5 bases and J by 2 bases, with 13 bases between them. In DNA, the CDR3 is TGTGCCAGCAGCCCAGCAGGGGTGGGCAATCAGCCCCAGCATTTT. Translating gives CASSPAGVGNQPQHF.

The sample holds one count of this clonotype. This CDR3 reads CASSQERALLAANTGELFF. In nucleotides, the CDR3 is TGCGCCAGCAGCCAAGAACGGGCCTTACTAGCGGCGAACACCGGGGAGCTGTTTTTT. The rearrangement uses TRBV4-3 and TRBJ2-2; 8 bases are shared with TRBD2. V lost 0 bases to trimming and J lost 0 bases; unmatched junction nucleotides: 9. The CDR3 contains 19 residues. Germline V gene sequence: CDR1 LGHNA, CDR2 YSLEER.

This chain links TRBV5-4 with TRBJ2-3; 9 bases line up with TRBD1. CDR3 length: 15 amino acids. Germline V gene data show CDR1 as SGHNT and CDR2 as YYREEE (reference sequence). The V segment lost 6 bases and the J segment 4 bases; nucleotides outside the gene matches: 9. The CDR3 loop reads CASKPDRGTADTQYF. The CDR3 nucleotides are TGTGCCAGCAAACCGGACAGGGGAACGGCAGATACGCAGTATTTT.

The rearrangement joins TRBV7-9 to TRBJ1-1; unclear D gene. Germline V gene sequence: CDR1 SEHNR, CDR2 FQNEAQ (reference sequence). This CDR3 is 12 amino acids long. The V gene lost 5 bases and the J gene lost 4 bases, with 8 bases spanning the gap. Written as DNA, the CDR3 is TGTGCCAGCAGCGGTCGAGGCACTGAAGCTTTCTTT. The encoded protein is CASSGRGTEAFF.

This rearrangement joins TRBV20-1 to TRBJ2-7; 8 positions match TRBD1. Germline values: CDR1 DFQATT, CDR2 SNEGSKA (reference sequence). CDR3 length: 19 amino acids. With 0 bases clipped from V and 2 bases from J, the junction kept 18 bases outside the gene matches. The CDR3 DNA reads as TGCAGTGCTAGAGATGGGCCGGGACAGGCCACGATTTCTACCTACGAGCAGTACTTC. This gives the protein CSARDGPGQATISTYEQYF.

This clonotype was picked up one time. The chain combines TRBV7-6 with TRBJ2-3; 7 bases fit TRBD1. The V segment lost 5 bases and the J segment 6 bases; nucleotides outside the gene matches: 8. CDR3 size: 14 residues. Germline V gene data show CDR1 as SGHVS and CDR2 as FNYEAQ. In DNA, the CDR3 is TGTGCCAGCAGCGCAAGACAGGGAATGGATACGCAGTATTTT. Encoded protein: CASSARQGMDTQYF.

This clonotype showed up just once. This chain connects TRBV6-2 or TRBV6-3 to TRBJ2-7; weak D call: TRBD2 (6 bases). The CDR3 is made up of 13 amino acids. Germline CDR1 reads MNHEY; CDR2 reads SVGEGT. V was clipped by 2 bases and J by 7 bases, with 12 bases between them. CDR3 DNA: TGTGCCAGCAGTTACCTCGGCCGGGGGGAGCAGTACTTC. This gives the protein CASSYLGRGEQYF.

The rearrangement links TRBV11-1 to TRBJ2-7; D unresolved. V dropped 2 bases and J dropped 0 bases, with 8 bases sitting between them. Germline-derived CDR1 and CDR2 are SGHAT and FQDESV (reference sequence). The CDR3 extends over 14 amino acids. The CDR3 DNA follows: TGTGCCAGCAGCTTAAAAATGAGCTCCTACGAGCAGTACGTC. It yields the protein CASSLKMSSYEQYV.

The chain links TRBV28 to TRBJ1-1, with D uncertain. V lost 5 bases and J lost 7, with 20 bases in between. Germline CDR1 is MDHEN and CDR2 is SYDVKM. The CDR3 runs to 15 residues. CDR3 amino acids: CASSNLRGAYDEAFF. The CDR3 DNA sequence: TGTGCCAGCAGTAACCTCCGGGGAGCCTACGATGAAGCTTTCTTT.

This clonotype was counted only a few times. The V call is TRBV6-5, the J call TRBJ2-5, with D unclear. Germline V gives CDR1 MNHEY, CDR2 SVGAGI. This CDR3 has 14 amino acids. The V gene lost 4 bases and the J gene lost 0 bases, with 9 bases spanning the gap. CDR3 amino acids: CASSFRWYQETQYF. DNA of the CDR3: TGTGCCAGCAGTTTTCGTTGGTACCAAGAGACCCAGTACTTC.

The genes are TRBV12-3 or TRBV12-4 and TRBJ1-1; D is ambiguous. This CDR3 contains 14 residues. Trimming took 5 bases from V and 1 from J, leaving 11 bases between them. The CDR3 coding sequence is TGTGCCAGCAGTCTCCCTTCGGGGAACACTGAAGCTTTCTTT. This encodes CASSLPSGNTEAFF.

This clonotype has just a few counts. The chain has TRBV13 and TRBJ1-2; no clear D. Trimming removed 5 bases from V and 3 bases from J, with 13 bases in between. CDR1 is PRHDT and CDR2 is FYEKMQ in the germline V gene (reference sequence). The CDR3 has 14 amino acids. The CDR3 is CASSPRLSHYGYTF. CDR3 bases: TGTGCCAGCAGCCCCCGACTGAGCCACTATGGCTACACCTTC.

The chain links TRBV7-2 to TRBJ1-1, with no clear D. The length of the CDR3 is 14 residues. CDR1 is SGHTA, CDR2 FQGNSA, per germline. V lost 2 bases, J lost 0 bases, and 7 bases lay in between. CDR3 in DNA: TGTGCCAGCAGCTTACTCCCGGTGAACACTGAAGCTTTCTTT. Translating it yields CASSLLPVNTEAFF.

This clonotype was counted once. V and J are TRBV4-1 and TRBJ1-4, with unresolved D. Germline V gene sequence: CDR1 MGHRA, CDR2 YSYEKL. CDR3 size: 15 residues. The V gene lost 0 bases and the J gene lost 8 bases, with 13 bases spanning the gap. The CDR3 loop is CASSQDELAIEKLFF. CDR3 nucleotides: TGCGCCAGCAGCCAAGATGAGTTGGCGATAGAAAAACTGTTTTTT.